The text below deals with one TCR beta chain. Its antigen is undetermined. This entry is derived from a study of CD8 T cells in Susac syndrome. About the research overall: Each patient with Susac syndrome, at the time of blood draw, was therapy-naive, on corticosteroids, or on intravenous immunoglobulin alone. Study results and limitations: The CD4+ T cell repertoires in Susac syndrome did not show any clonal expansion.

Trimming took 5 bases from V and 0 from J; bases not matched to a gene: 11. The CDR3 covers 17 residues. Germline CDR1 is SGHRS and CDR2 is YFSETQ. Sequencing of TCR beta was performed on blood CD8+ and CD4+ T cells. Bulk CD8+ and CD4+ cells came from magnetic negative isolation; CD8+ TEMRA by FACS. Random hexamers were used to reverse transcribe an amount of about 0.45 to 1 ug RNA. One entry per CDR3 protein, called by TCRdb with MiXCR from the immunoSEQ multiplex PCR reads. The data show approximately 210,000 distinct CDR3 sequences, approximately 94% seen once. The V call is TRBV5-1, the J call TRBJ2-3; 8 nucleotides agree with TRBD2. The sample comprised CD4+ T cells from PBMCs. This sequence was found in a human donor with Susac syndrome. Here the CDR3 reads CASSSPGLGLSTDTQYF. The CDR3 nucleotides are TGCGCCAGCAGTTCCCCGGGACTAGGGCTTAGCACAGATACGCAGTATTTT.